The rows below give T cell receptor beta chains drawn from one sample of a study of metastatic and nonmetastatic thyroid tumors. From the PCR reads, TCRdb re-called clones with MiXCR. Among about 59,000 clones, 15% to 20% were seen once, and the ten largest hold roughly a tenth. Sequencing input: blood. The receptors come from a male donor with papillary thyroid cancer or a benign thyroid nodule (not recorded which). Some clones in this sample may be carry-over from other donors' samples. The CDR3 runs from the conserved cysteine through the conserved F or W. The order of the fields is V gene, J gene, CDR3 protein.

TRBV20-1,TRBJ2-1,CSGSSGNSYNEQFF
TRBV5-1,TRBJ2-7,CASISGQGNHDQYF
TRBV13,TRBJ2-7,CASSYGGSYEQYF
TRBV7-8,TRBJ1-2,CASSRLPAARANYGYTF
TRBV5-1,TRBJ2-5,CASNLVSETQYF
TRBV6-2/TRBV6-3,TRBJ2-3,CASSSKTSASTDTQYF
TRBV11-2,TRBJ2-7,CASSLNAQAVGAYEQYF
TRBV5-1,TRBJ1-2,CASSDRGFGYTF
TRBV28,TRBJ2-7,CASSLGSRGGEQYF
TRBV3-1,TRBJ2-2,CASSQGTSGAGELFF
TRBV27,TRBJ2-7,CASSSTGTSGIHEQYF
TRBV10-3,TRBJ2-1,CAISPSGSLNEQFF
TRBV5-6,TRBJ1-1,CASSLALEHTEAFF
TRBV24-1,TRBJ2-1,CATSDLDVDEQFF
TRBV19,TRBJ1-1,CASIRVVGRGPNTEAFF
TRBV3-1,TRBJ2-3,CPSSHSQCYTDTQYF
TRBV6-5,TRBJ2-1,CASSSSGGRQFF
TRBV6-5,TRBJ1-2,CASSYSWAYYGYTF
TRBV7-2,TRBJ2-1,CASSTRGTSGNEQFF